Listed here is a single T cell receptor beta chain. The antigen is undetermined. TCRdb reprocessed the 5' RACE reads via MiXCR and lists one record per CDR3 protein. This repertoire shows 540,000 or so distinct CDR3 sequences, approximately 20% found once; its top ten account for around 0.47%. The data are from a study of identical twins. Study-level results: Within cord blood, abundant beta clonotypes carried fewer insertions, but memory repertoires showed no such trend. Out-of-frame alpha sequences common to twins exhibited an excess of low generation probability.

Losses at the gene ends were 5 bases for V and 1 base for J; bases not matched to a gene: 9. Germline V CDR1 and CDR2: SEHNR, FQNEAQ (reference sequence). The CDR3 totals 16 residues. This sample also appeared in a second study, on yellow fever vaccine responses in identical twins. From that study: A vaccine T cell response that seemed partly convergent and partly personalized was reported in twins.

The chain employs TRBV7-9 and TRBJ1-1; 8 bases map to TRBD1. The sample consisted of CD4+ T cells sorted from blood. The clonotype was recovered from a woman aged 18-30 years in good health. CDR3 bases: TGTGCCAGCAGCCCCCAGACAGGGGTACAGAACACTGAAGCTTTCTTT. This translates into CASSPQTGVQNTEAFF. Variable domain in full (rest from reference TRBV7-9 and TRBJ1-1): DTGVSQNPRHKITKRGQNVTFRCDPISEHNRLYWYRQTLGQGPEFLTYFQNEAQLEKSRLLSDRFSAERPKGSFSTLEIQRTEQGDSAMYLCASSPQTGVQNTEAFFGQGTRLTVV.